A single sample is the source of the 15 T cell receptor beta chains below, sequenced in a study of tumor-infiltrating lymphocytes in primary liver carcinoma. From approximately 500 ng total RNA, TCR beta cDNA was generated with a primer in the constant region. Each TCR beta library was derived from three nested multiplex PCR rounds that employed slightly modified ARM-PCR. In the first two PCR rounds, TRBV1-TRBV30 forward primers were paired with a C-beta reverse primer, and each round lasted roughly 9 cycles. TCRdb used MiXCR to reprocess the multiplex PCR reads, holding one entry per CDR3 protein. The repertoire holds about 180,000 distinct CDR3 sequences, with 60% as singletons. Germline DNA was also extracted, with blood RNA taken from unsorted whole blood. Material: peripheral blood. These receptor sequences come from a man aged 40-50 years with primary liver carcinoma and hepatitis B virus infection.

With regard to this clonotype: A read error may be the cause here, since a much bigger clone is one base away. The chain combines TRBV29-1 with TRBJ2-1; D tentatively fits TRBD1 or TRBD2 (5 bases each). Trimming removed 4 bases from V and 7 bases from J, with 20 bases in between. The CDR3 extends over 15 amino acids. The germline gives CDR1 SQVTM, CDR2 ANQGSEA. CDR3 sequence: CSVGPSGGTGNEQFF. CDR3 in DNA: TGCAGCGTTGGCCCAAGCGGTGGGACGGGTAATGAGCAGTTCTTC.

This clonotype was counted between two and nine times. The chain is built from TRBV6-6 and TRBJ2-7, with D maybe TRBD1 (6 bases). This CDR3 region has 14 residues. The germline V gene has CDR1 MNHNY and CDR2 SVGAGI (reference sequence). Trimming shortened V by 0 bases and J by 8 bases, and 14 bases separated the two germline ends. Written as DNA, the CDR3 is TGTGCCAGCAGTTACTCGGTTCGACAGGACCAGCAGTACTTC. Translated, it gives CASSYSVRQDQQYF.

This clonotype was recorded many times. CDR3 nucleotide sequence: TGCAGCGTGTACATGGACATTCAGTACTTC. It specifies CSVYMDIQYF. V usage is TRBV29-1 and J usage is TRBJ2-4; no definite D call. The germline gives CDR1 SQVTM, CDR2 ANQGSEA. The CDR3 totals 10 residues. Trimming removed 6 bases at V and 8 bases at J, with 8 bases between.

About this clonotype: The junction departs from the called germline gene at one end, perhaps through a read error. V gene TRBV7-8 combines with J gene TRBJ2-7; TRBD2 is a possible D gene (5 bases). CDR3 length: 14 amino acids. From germline, CDR1 is SGHVS and CDR2 FQNEAQ. The CDR3 loop reads CASSLRGWPYEQYF. CDR3 bases: TGTGCGAGCAGCCTCCGCGGGTGGCCCTACGAGCAGTACTTC. The whole variable domain, remainder taken from reference TRBV7-8 and TRBJ2-7, is GAGVSQSPRYKVAKRGQDVALRCDPISGHVSLFWYQQALGQGPEFLTYFQNEAQLDKSGLPSDRFFAERPEGSVSTLKIQRTQQEDSAVYLCASSLRGWPYEQYFGPGTRLTVT.

The genes are TRBV10-3 and TRBJ2-1; D is undetermined. Trimming removed 1 base from V and 0 bases from J, with 16 bases in between. This CDR3 is built from 18 residues. Germline loops: CDR1 ENHRY, CDR2 SYGVKD. The chain's CDR3 is CAISELLRSRSSYNEQFF. The CDR3 nucleotides read TGTGCCATCAGTGAGTTACTCAGGAGTCGGAGCTCCTACAATGAGCAGTTCTTC.

Of note for this clonotype: Relative to the germline gene, one junction end is altered; a read error may explain this. This sequence joins TRBV6-1 and TRBJ1-2, with no clear D. The germline CDR1 and CDR2 sequences are MNHNS and SASEGT. The CDR3 loop spans 14 amino acids. The CDR3 loop reads CACSEVRENYGYTF. In DNA, the CDR3 is TGTGCCTGCAGTGAAGTTCGGGAGAACTATGGCTACACCTTC.

With respect to this clonotype: An end of the junction does not agree with germline; a read error may underlie this. The chain joins TRBV28 to TRBJ2-2, with a tentative D call TRBD1 (6 bases). The V gene's germline CDR1 is MDHEN and CDR2 SYDVKM. The CDR3 contains 13 residues. The CDR3 loop is CASTENVKGEPFF. The CDR3 DNA reads as TGTGCCAGCACCGAAAATGTCAAGGGGGAGCCGTTTTTT.

On this clonotype itself: A much larger clone differs by one base, so this may be a read error. The gene calls are TRBV11-1 and TRBJ2-7, with D perhaps matching TRBD1 or TRBD2 (7 bases each). The CDR3 runs to 16 residues. From germline, CDR1 is SGHAT and CDR2 FQDESV (reference sequence). V was shortened by 7 bases and J by 6 bases, with 25 bases between the two germline ends. CDR3 coding DNA: TGTGCCAGCACCCTAGGGAGGGGGCCGTCTGCGAGCGAGCAGTACTTC. It yields the protein CASTLGRGPSASEQYF. Full variable domain (rest looked up from reference TRBV11-1 and TRBJ2-7): EAEVAQSPRYKITEKSQAVAFWCDPISGHATLYWYRQILGQGPELLVQFQDESVVDDSQLPKDRFSAERLKGVDSTLKIQPAELGDSAMYLCASTLGRGPSASEQYFGPGTRLTVT.

Comment on this clonotype: A junction boundary mismatches the germline segment, possibly from a read error. The chain carries TRBV10-3 and TRBJ2-2; D gene ambiguous. The CDR3 is 12 residues long. Germline loops: CDR1 ENHRY, CDR2 SYGVKD. This CDR3 reads CAIRTNTWELFF. Here the CDR3 DNA reads TGTGCCATCAGAACGAACACCTGGGAGCTGTTTTTT.

This clonotype was found a few times. A much more abundant neighbour one base away suggests this may be a read error. The chain uses TRBV11-1 and TRBJ2-1; D is ambiguous. The CDR3 runs 12 residues. Germline V gene lookup returns CDR1 SGHAT and CDR2 FQDESV (reference sequence). Written as DNA, the CDR3 is TGTACCAGCAGCTCCGCCGGCAATGAGCAGTTCTTC. Translation gives CTSSSAGNEQFF.

J is TRBJ2-1 and V is TRBV6-5; possibly TRBD2 for D (5 bases). The germline V and J ends were trimmed by 6 bases and 11 bases, with 20 bases remaining between them. CDR3 length: 14 residues. CDR1 and CDR2 (germline): MNHEY, SVGAGI. The CDR3, as DNA: TGTGCCAGCAGGCAGCTAGCACGAGACGGGCAGCAGTTCTTC. Translated, it gives CASRQLARDGQQFF.

This chain joins TRBV6-1 and TRBJ2-7; 9 bases align to TRBD1. The CDR3 covers 12 residues. CDR1 is MNHNS, CDR2 SASEGT, per germline. V lost 6 bases and J lost 5; bases outside the gene matches: 2. The CDR3 region is CASSGQGNEQYF. CDR3 bases: TGTGCCAGCAGCGGACAGGGGAACGAGCAGTACTTC.

The V call is TRBV10-3, the J call TRBJ1-5, with 10 nucleotides matching TRBD1. Germline assignment: CDR1 ENHRY and CDR2 SYGVKD. The CDR3 totals 14 residues. J gave up 8 bases and V 3 bases, and 4 bases lay outside the gene matches. The chain's CDR3 is CAISDGQGVEPQHF. The CDR3 DNA reads as TGTGCCATCAGTGATGGACAGGGGGTAGAGCCCCAGCATTTT.

Regarding this clonotype: A junction boundary mismatches the germline segment, possibly from a read error. The V and J genes are TRBV6-2 or TRBV6-3 and TRBJ2-1; TRBD2 is a possible D gene (5 bases). CDR3 length: 11 amino acids. Germline V lookup: CDR1 MNHEY, CDR2 SVGEGT. As DNA, the CDR3 is TGTGTCAGCGGACGGGGAAATGAGCAGTTCTTC. Amino acid sequence: CVSGRGNEQFF.

The rearrangement joins TRBV7-9 to TRBJ1-1; 7 nucleotides line up with TRBD1. Germline V gene lookup returns CDR1 SEHNR and CDR2 FQNEAQ (reference sequence). V was clipped by 4 bases and J by 1 base; unmatched bases: 6. The CDR3 length is 15 residues. CDR3 nucleotide sequence: TGTGCCAGCAGCTCTGAACGACAGGGGAACACTGAAGCTTTCTTT. Its protein is CASSSERQGNTEAFF.